The clone carrying this T cell receptor (beta chain) has only a few counts. Antigen: not known. Sequenced material consisted of expressed TCRB transcripts (all of the isolated RNA was reverse transcribed). Data came from immunoSEQ multiplex PCR; TCRdb stores just in-frame clones and leaves some out. The sample records just over 150,000 clones, roughly 11% being singletons. The data belong to a study of beta chain features in type 1 diabetes. About the research overall: Cell yields, gender and age were similar in healthy donors and patients.

Study-level findings and limits: PCR might favor shorter templates, equally in patients and controls.

The CDR3 contains 14 residues. Trimming took 4 bases from V and 2 from J, leaving 12 bases between them. The sequenced sample consisted of central memory CD4+ T cells from blood. The chain combines TRBV23-1 with TRBJ2-7; possible D gene TRBD1, 6 bases. TRBV23-1 is classed as an ORF, of uncertain function. This TCR was sampled from a man younger than 35 in good health. CDR3 sequence (DNA): TGCGCCAGCAGTCTGGCAGGGGACGCCTACGAGCAGTACTTC. Translating gives CASSLAGDAYEQYF.